The clone carrying this T cell receptor beta chain was picked up a small number of times. The data were taken from a study of blood T cell repertoires in COVID-19. Study-level background: Acute and convalescent COVID-19 samples came from the United States, Italy and Spain. In each case, the material was cDNA or gDNA derived from T cells, B-cell-depleted T cells, or PBMCs.

Per the original data handling: How many nucleated cells were present was estimated from reference gene primer amplification. Libraries were prepared by immunoSEQ multiplex PCR; TCRdb keeps only in-frame clonotypes and omits some of them. V and J calls and clone size follow that table, whereas D and trimming were derived from the DNA. Among fewer than 400,000 clones listed, approximately 86% were seen once. CDR3 length equals 15 residues. In germline, CDR1 is LNHNV, CDR2 YYDKDF (reference sequence). V gave up 5 bases and J gave up 8 bases; unmatched junction bases: 10. The specimen was peripheral blood. V gene TRBV15 combines with J gene TRBJ1-4; TRBD1 matches 8 bases. This receptor was taken from a human donor in a cohort sampled during active COVID-19. The CDR3 sequence: CATSGKTGEVEKLFF. The CDR3 coding sequence is TGTGCCACCAGCGGAAAGACAGGGGAGGTAGAAAAACTGTTTTTT.